This T cell receptor (beta chain) originates from a study of breast tumors, draining lymph nodes, adjacent tissues. Study conclusions and caveats: Tumors had less TCR diversity than lymph nodes, more than nontumor tissue. The data were judged consistent with most tumor T cells coming from lymph node and expanding in tumor.

TCRdb re-called the multiplex PCR reads with MiXCR, one entry per CDR3 protein. The repertoire consists of around 120,000 distinct CDR3 sequences, with just under 20% occurring once and the leading ten covering over 3%. Breast cancer patients provided tissue from their axillary draining lymph nodes. This clonotype was detected ten times or more. Its target is not known. Looked up from germline, CDR1 is MNHNS and CDR2 is SASEGT. The length of the CDR3 is 15 residues. The junction had 4 bases not matched to a gene; V was cut back by 10 bases and J by 0 bases. What was sequenced was axillary lymph node tissue. This sequence joins TRBV6-1 and TRBJ1-6, with 9 bases that match TRBD1. The sequence came from a female donor with breast cancer. Some clones in this sample may be carry-over from other donors' samples. CDR3 loop: CAIHRGLSYNSPLHF. CDR3 nucleotides: TGTGCCATCCACAGGGGGCTCTCCTATAATTCACCCCTCCACTTT.